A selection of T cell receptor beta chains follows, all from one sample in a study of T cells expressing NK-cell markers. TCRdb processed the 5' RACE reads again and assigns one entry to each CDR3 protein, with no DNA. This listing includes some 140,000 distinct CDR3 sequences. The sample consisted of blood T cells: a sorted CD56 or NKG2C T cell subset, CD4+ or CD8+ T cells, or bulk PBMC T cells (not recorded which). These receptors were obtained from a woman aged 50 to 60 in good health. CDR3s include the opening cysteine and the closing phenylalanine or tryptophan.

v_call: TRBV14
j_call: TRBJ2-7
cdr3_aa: CASSQLGGERGSYEQYF

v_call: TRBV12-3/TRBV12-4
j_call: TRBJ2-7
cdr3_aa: CASSLAGGLDEQYF

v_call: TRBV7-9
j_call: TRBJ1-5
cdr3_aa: CASSPGQEGQPQHF

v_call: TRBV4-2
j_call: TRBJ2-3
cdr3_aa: CASSERDSMSTDTQYF

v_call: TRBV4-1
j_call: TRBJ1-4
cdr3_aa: CASSPPAGYNEKLFF

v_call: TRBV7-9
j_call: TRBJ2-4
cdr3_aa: CASSLGGLLSKNIQYF

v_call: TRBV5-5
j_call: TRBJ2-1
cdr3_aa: CASSPVLASPYNEQFF

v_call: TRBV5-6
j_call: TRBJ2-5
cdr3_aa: CASSLTGTEPRGIEETQYF

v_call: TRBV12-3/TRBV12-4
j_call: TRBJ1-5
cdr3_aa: CASSLSRRPYSNQPQHF

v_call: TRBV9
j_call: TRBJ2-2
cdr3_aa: CASSVFTNTGELFF

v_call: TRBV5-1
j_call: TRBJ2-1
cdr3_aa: CASTQGRIEGNEQFF

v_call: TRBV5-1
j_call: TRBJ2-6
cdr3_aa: CASTLRGDSSGANVLTF

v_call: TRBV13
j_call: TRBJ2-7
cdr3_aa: CASSYIGKEQYF

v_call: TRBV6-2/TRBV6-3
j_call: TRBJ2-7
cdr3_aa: CASSPFGSGNSYEQYF

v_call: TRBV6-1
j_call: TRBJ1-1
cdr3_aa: CASENVGNTEAFF

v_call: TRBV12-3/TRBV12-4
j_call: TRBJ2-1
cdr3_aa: CASSHDWAWDEQFF

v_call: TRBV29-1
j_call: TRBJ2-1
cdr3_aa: CSVGGLRRYNEQFF

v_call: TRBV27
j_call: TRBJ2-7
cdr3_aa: CASSLAMLSSYEQYF

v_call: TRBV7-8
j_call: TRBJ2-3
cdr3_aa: CASSLSVVRTDTQYF

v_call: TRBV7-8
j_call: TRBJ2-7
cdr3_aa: CASSRWDSGGVYEQYF

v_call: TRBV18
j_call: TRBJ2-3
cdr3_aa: CASSPSSVSTDTQYF

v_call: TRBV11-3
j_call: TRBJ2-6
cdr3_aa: CASSPRQVSSGANVLTF

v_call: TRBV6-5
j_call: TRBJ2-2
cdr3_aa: CASSYRLTGELFF

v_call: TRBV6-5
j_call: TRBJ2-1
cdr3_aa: CASTYPASGIGEQFF

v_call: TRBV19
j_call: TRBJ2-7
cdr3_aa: CASRPRAGPLEQYF

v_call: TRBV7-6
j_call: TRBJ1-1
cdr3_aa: CASSSGRMNTEAFF

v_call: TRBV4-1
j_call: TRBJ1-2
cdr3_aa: CASSQPDRGRSEGYTF

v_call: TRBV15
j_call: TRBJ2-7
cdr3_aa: CATSRDLAGGEQYF

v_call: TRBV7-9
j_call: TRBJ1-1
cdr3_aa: CASSHTYRNTEAFF

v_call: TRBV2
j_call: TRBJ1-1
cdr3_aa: CASNMSPEAFF

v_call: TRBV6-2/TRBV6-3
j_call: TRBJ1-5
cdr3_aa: CASRSGANQPQHF

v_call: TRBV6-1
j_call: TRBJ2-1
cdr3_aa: CASSERRTGMGYEQFF

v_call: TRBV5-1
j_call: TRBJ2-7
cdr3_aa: CASTVTAGDYEQYF

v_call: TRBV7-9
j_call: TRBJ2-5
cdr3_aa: CASTPPGTQETQYF

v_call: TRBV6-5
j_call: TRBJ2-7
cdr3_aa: CATVAGGPNEQYF

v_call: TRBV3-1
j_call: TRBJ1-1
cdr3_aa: CASSQSRMNTEAFF

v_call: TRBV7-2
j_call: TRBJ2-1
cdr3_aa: CASSLRADSYNEQFF

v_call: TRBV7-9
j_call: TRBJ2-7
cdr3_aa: CASSLRQGPSYEQYF

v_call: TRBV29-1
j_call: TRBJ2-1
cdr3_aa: CSVSGTGGPSSYNEQFF

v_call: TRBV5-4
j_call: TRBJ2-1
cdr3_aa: CASSARGGEQFF

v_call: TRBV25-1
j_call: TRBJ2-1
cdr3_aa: CASSEGDLLGQFF

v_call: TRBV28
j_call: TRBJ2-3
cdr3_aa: CASRDRGEDTQYF